This T cell receptor beta chain was captured by sequencing in a study of early T cells in non-severe SARS-CoV-2 infection. General study points: VDJdb-based matching was biased toward anti-spike CD8 responses and missed private and CD4 specificities.

TCRdb recomputed calls from the 5' RACE reads with MiXCR, one row per CDR3 protein. Among about 53,000 distinct CDR3 sequences, roughly 12% were seen once, and the ten largest hold 2.5% to 3%. This CDR3 contains 14 residues. The V and J ends lost 3 bases and 4 bases, in that order; junction bases with no gene match: 2. Per the germline V gene, CDR1 is SGHVS and CDR2 is FNYEAQ. This clonotype has more than one count but fewer than ten. Its antigen is currently unknown. The sequence was obtained from an adult who was a healthcare worker with PCR-confirmed SARS-CoV-2 infection or an uninfected control (not recorded which). Material: whole blood, obtained at baseline. The chain employs TRBV7-6 and TRBJ2-2; TRBD1 matches 7 bases. CDR3 loop: CASSLTGSTGELFF. CDR3 sequence (DNA): TGTGCCAGCAGCTTGACAGGGTCCACCGGGGAGCTGTTTTTT. Together with reference TRBV7-6 and TRBJ2-2, the CDR3 gives the full variable domain: GAGVSQSPRYKVTKRGQDVALRCDPISGHVSLYWYRQALGQGPEFLTYFNYEAQQDKSGLPNDRFSAERPEGSISTLTIQRTEQRDSAMYRCASSLTGSTGELFFGEGSRLTVL.